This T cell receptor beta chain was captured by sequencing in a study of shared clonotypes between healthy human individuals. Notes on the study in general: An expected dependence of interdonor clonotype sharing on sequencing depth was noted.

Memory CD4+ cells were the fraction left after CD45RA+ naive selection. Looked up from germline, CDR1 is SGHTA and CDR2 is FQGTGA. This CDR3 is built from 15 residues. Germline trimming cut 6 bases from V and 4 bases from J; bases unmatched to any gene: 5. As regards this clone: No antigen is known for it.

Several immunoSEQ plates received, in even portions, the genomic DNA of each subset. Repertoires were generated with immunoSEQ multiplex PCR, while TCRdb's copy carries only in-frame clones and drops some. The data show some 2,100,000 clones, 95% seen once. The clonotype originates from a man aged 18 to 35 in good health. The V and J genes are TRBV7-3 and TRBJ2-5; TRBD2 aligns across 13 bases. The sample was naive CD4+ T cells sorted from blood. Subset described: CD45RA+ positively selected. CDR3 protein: CASSFGLAGVETQYF. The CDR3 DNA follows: TGTGCCAGCAGTTTCGGACTAGCGGGGGTAGAGACCCAGTACTTC.